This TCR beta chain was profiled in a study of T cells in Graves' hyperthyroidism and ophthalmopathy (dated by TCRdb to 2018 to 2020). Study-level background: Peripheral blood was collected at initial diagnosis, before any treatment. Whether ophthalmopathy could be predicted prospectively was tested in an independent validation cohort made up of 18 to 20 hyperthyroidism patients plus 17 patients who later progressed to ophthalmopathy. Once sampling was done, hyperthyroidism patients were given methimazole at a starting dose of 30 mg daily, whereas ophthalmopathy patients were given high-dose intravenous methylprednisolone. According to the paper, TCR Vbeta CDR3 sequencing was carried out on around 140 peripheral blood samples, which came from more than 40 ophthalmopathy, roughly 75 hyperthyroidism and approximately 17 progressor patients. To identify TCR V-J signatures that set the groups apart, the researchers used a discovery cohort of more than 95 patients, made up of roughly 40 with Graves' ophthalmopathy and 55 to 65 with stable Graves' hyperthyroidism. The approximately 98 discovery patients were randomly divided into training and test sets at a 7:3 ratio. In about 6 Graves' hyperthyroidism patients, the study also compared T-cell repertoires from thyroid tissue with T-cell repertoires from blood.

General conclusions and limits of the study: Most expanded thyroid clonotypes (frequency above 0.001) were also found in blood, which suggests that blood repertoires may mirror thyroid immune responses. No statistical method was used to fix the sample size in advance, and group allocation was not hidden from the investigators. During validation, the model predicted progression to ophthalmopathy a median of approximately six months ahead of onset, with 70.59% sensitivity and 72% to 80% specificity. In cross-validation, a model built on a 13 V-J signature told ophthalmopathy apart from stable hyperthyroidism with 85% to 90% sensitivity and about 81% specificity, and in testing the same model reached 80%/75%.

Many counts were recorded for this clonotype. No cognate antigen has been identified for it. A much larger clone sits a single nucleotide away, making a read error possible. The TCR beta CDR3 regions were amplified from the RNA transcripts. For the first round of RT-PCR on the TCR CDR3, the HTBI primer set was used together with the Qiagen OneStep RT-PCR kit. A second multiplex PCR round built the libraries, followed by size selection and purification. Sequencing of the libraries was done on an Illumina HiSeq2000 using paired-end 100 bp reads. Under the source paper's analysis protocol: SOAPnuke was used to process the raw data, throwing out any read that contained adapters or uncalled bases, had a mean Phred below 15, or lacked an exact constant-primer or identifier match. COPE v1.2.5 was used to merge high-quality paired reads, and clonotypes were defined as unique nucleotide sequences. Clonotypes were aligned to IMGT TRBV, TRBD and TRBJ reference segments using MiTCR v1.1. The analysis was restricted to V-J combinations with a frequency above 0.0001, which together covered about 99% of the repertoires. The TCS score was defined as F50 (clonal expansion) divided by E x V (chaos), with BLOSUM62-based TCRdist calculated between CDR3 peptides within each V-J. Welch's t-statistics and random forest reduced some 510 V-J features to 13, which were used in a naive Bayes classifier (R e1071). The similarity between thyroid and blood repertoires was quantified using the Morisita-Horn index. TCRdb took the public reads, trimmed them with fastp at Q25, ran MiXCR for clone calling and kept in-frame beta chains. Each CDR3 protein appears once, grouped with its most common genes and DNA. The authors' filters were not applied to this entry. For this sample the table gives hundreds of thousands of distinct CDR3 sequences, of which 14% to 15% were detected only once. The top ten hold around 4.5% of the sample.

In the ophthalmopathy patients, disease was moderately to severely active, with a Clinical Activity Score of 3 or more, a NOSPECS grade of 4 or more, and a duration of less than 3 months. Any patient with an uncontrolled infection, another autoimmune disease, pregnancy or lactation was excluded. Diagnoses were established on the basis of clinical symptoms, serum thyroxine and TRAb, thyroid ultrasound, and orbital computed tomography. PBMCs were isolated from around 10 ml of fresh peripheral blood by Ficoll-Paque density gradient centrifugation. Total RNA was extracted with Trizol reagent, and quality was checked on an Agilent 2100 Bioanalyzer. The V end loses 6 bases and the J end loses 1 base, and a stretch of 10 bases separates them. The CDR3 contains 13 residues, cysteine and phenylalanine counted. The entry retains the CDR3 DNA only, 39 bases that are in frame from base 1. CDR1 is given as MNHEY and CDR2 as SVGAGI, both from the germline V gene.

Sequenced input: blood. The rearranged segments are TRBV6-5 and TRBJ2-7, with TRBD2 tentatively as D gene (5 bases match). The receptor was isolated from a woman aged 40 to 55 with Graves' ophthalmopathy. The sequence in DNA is TGTGCCAGCAGAGGACCGGGGTCCTACGAGCAGTACTTC. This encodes CASRGPGSYEQYF.